The sequence of this TCR beta chain was determined in a study of T cell responses to AZD1222 COVID-19 vaccine. The study's findings and limits: Donors skewed white British and female; clonal diversity was possibly underestimated. Unmutated variant regions are reportedly targeted by nearly half of spike-specific TCRs. Two doses of AZD1222 preceded a rise in Spike-specific TCR breadth and depth.

The repertoire was sequenced with immunoSEQ multiplex PCR; TCRdb's copy has only in-frame clones and lacks some. The sample consists of some 120,000 clones, around 80% of them appearing once. Per the germline V gene, CDR1 is SGDLS and CDR2 is YYNGEE. J lost 1 base, V lost 4 bases, and 11 bases had no gene match. The CDR3 has 16 residues. To note about this clone: Its antigen is currently unknown.

It was second doses at about 4 or about 12 weeks that were pooled. This TCR was sampled from an adult who received the AZD1222 COVID-19 vaccine. The starting material was peripheral blood, obtained 28 days after the second AZD1222 dose. The chain carries TRBV9 and TRBJ2-7; 7 bases fit TRBD1. DNA for the CDR3: TGTGCCAGCAGCTTTAAGCCTTCGGGACAGTCCTACGAGCAGTACTTC. This codes for CASSFKPSGQSYEQYF. Full variable domain (outside the CDR3, taken from reference TRBV9 and TRBJ2-7): DSGVTQTPKHLITATGQRVTLRCSPRSGDLSVYWYQQSLDQGLQFLIQYYNGEERAKGNILERFSAQQFPDLHSELNLSSLELGDSALYFCASSFKPSGQSYEQYFGPGTRLTVT.